In its sample, the clone carrying this T cell receptor beta chain was seen a few times. Its specificity is not known. The data are from a study of beta chain features in type 1 diabetes. Study results and caveats: In all four CD4+ subsets, TCRB CDR3 length was significantly, moderately reduced in type 1 diabetes. For patients, the naive, central memory and Treg TCRB repertoires appeared more alike than for healthy donors. Shorter templates might be favored by PCR, equally in patients and controls.

CDR1 and CDR2 from the germline V gene are MNHNY and SVGAGI (reference sequence). V dropped 4 bases and J dropped 8 bases, with 14 bases sitting between them. The CDR3 extends over 14 amino acids. TCRB transcripts that were expressed got sequenced, as all of the isolated RNA had been reverse transcribed. This table comes from immunoSEQ multiplex PCR, and its TCRdb copy is limited to in-frame clones, with some not included. The sample holds roughly 350,000 clones, around 10% seen once. It was via CD45RO/CCR7/CD25/CD127/CD95/CD27 that CD4+ naive, central memory, regulatory and stem cell-like memory cells were sorted.

The sample consisted of central memory CD4+ T cells from blood. The TCR sequence derives from a man younger than 40 with type 1 diabetes. This chain links TRBV6-6 with TRBJ1-4; D uncertain. This chain's CDR3 is CASSSQFSGEKLFF. CDR3 nucleotides: TGTGCCAGCAGTTCTCAGTTTTCCGGGGAAAAACTGTTTTTT.